This TCR beta chain was sequenced in a study of blood T cell repertoires in COVID-19. Background on the study: Some COVID-19 samples were acute and others convalescent; all came from the United States, Italy and Spain. In each case, the material was cDNA or gDNA derived from T cells, B-cell-depleted T cells, or PBMCs.

This CDR3 comprises 16 residues. Germline assignment: CDR1 MDHEN and CDR2 SYDVKM. The V gene end was trimmed by 5 bases and the J gene end by 8 bases; junction bases not matched to a gene: 9. TCRdb's copy holds only in-frame clones and misses some; the assay was immunoSEQ multiplex PCR. Here the sample spans fewer than 200,000 clones, 83% being singletons. Recruits, aged roughly 18 to 89 years, lived in 25 or so US areas. Each participant's cohort was designated according to participant-reported clinical history. Sequenced input: PBMCs or T cells enriched from blood (not recorded which). This rearrangement joins TRBV28 to TRBJ2-1; 13 bases align to TRBD2. This TCR came from a woman in her 50s in a cohort exposed to, infected with or recovered from COVID-19 (not recorded which). Here the CDR3 reads CASSPTTSGRVDEQFF. The CDR3 DNA reads as TGTGCCAGCAGTCCCACCACTAGCGGGAGGGTGGATGAGCAGTTCTTC.